This is a list of T cell receptor beta chains from one sample in a study of CD8+ T cells in alopecia areata. Assay used: immunoSEQ multiplex PCR; TCRdb lists only in-frame clones, some missing. This sample carries approximately 220,000 clones, roughly two fifths of them seen once, and the ten largest clones take 0.4% to 0.55%. Sequenced here: CD4+ T cells sorted from blood, sampled between weeks 30 and 35, from a patient treated with tofacitinib. Every receptor here comes from a human donor with alopecia areata. CDR3s include the opening cysteine and the closing phenylalanine or tryptophan. The D gene is left open where the match is weak. Size values are once, few and many counts, or a class for expanded clones, and some rows have none.

v_call	cdr3_length	j_call	clone_size	d_call	cdr3_aa	cdr3_nt
TRBV2	12	TRBJ2-1	-	-	CASSSGPWEQFF	TGTGCCAGCAGTAGCGGTCCTTGGGAGCAGTTCTTC
TRBV5-4	14	TRBJ1-2	-	-	CASSLRTVNHGYTF	TGTGCCAGCAGCCTAAGGACGGTGAACCATGGCTACACCTTC
TRBV2	15	TRBJ2-2	few	-	CASRRQSSNTGELFF	TGTGCCAGCAGACGACAGTCATCGAACACCGGGGAGCTGTTTTTT
TRBV7-2	13	TRBJ2-7	-	-	CASSSTREYEQYF	TGTGCCAGCAGCTCAACGAGGGAGTACGAGCAGTACTTC
TRBV7-8	13	TRBJ1-2	-	-	CASSLGLNYGYTF	TGTGCCAGCAGCTTAGGCCTTAACTATGGCTACACCTTC
TRBV30	11	TRBJ2-7	few	-	CAWRTAYEQYF	TGTGCCTGGAGGACAGCCTACGAGCAGTACTTC
TRBV12-5	15	TRBJ1-5	-	-	CASGLVGASNQPQHF	TGTGCTAGTGGTTTGGTAGGTGCTAGCAATCAGCCCCAGCATTTT
TRBV5-6	13	TRBJ2-3	-	-	CASSRPSTDTQYF	TGTGCCAGCAGCCGTCCTAGCACAGATACGCAGTATTTT
TRBV5-1	14	TRBJ2-3	many	-	CASSWATNTDTQYF	TGCGCCAGCAGCTGGGCGACGAACACAGATACGCAGTATTTT
TRBV19	14	TRBJ1-2	-	TRBD1	CASSMQQGNYGYTF	TGTGCCAGTAGTATGCAACAGGGGAACTATGGCTACACCTTC
TRBV6-5	15	TRBJ2-1	-	TRBD2	CASSYGGLGAFEQFF	TGTGCCAGCAGTTACGGGGGACTAGGGGCCTTTGAGCAGTTCTTC
TRBV9	12	TRBJ2-3	-	-	CASSVGTDTQYF	TGTGCCAGCAGCGTAGGCACAGATACGCAGTATTTT
TRBV2	15	TRBJ1-4	-	TRBD1	CASSLRDRGHEKLFF	TGTGCCAGCAGTTTGAGGGACAGGGGGCATGAAAAACTGTTTTTT
TRBV7-2	16	TRBJ2-4	-	-	CASSLEHRSAKNIQYF	TGTGCCAGCAGCTTAGAACATCGTTCCGCCAAAAACATTCAGTACTTC
TRBV6-6	13	TRBJ2-1	-	-	CASSQGLAGEQFF	TGTGCCAGCAGTCAGGGACTCGCGGGTGAGCAGTTCTTC
TRBV2	11	TRBJ2-3	few	-	CASRLQEAQYF	TGTGCCAGCAGGCTACAGGAGGCGCAGTATTTT
TRBV7-8	12	TRBJ2-3	few	-	CASSPGADTQYF	TGTGCCAGCAGCCCAGGGGCAGATACGCAGTATTTT
TRBV7-8	15	TRBJ2-3	-	TRBD2	CASSLTSGGVYTQYF	TGTGCCAGCAGTCTTACTAGCGGGGGGGTGTATACGCAGTATTTT
TRBV19	15	TRBJ2-2	few	TRBD1	CASSGRTGMTGELFF	TGTGCCAGTAGTGGACGGACAGGGATGACCGGGGAGCTGTTTTTT
TRBV2	13	TRBJ1-1	-	-	CASSVGGDTEAFF	TGTGCCAGCAGTGTCGGAGGGGACACTGAAGCTTTCTTT
TRBV23-1	16	TRBJ2-2	few	TRBD1	CASSQSGQGNTGELFF	TGCGCCAGCAGTCAATCGGGACAGGGCAACACCGGGGAGCTGTTTTTT
TRBV29-1	13	TRBJ1-5	-	-	CSVGANVNQPQHF	TGCAGCGTTGGAGCCAATGTCAATCAGCCCCAGCATTTT
TRBV18	13	TRBJ1-5	few	-	CASSRGTDQPQHF	TGTGCCAGCTCACGGGGGACGGATCAGCCCCAGCATTTT
TRBV5-1	15	TRBJ2-5	few	TRBD1	CASGDREVRQVTQYF	TGCGCCAGCGGCGACAGGGAAGTACGGCAGGTGACCCAGTACTTC
TRBV11-2	15	TRBJ1-6	-	-	CASSLDPGKNSPLHF	TGTGCCAGCAGCTTAGATCCAGGGAAGAATTCACCCCTCCACTTT
TRBV30	16	TRBJ2-7	-	-	CAWSAFEGPKSYEQYF	TGTGCCTGGAGTGCATTCGAGGGACCGAAATCCTACGAGCAGTACTTC
TRBV29-1	12	TRBJ1-1	few	-	CSVVRANTEAFF	TGCAGCGTTGTAAGGGCGAACACTGAAGCTTTCTTT
TRBV27	13	TRBJ1-1	-	-	CASRWGTGTEAFF	TGTGCCAGCAGGTGGGGGACTGGGACTGAAGCTTTCTTT
TRBV5-1	14	TRBJ2-5	-	-	CASSLEDGQETQYF	TGCGCCAGCAGCTTGGAGGACGGCCAAGAGACCCAGTACTTC
TRBV5-6	14	TRBJ1-6	-	-	CASSLGQTNSPLHF	TGTGCCAGCAGCTTGGGCCAAACCAATTCACCCCTCCACTTT
TRBV4-1	16	TRBJ2-1	-	TRBD2	CASSRIAGGGGNEQFF	TGCGCCAGCAGCCGAATAGCGGGAGGGGGAGGGAATGAGCAGTTCTTC
TRBV29-1	11	TRBJ1-1	-	TRBD1	CSVGDRDSTFF	TGCAGCGTTGGGGACCGGGACAGCACTTTCTTT
TRBV7-2	14	TRBJ2-1	few	TRBD2	CASSLGSGGTEQFF	TGTGCCAGCAGCTTAGGTAGCGGGGGGACTGAGCAGTTCTTC
TRBV30	14	TRBJ1-5	few	-	CAWSPGHNNQPQHF	TGTGCCTGGAGTCCCGGACATAACAATCAGCCCCAGCATTTT
TRBV9	17	TRBJ2-1	once	TRBD1	CASSVAGTVYMDNEQFF	TGTGCCAGCAGCGTAGCGGGGACAGTGTATATGGATAATGAGCAGTTCTTC
TRBV7-3	14	TRBJ1-4	-	-	CASSAVGGSEKLFF	TGTGCCAGCAGCGCAGTCGGTGGGTCCGAAAAACTGTTTTTT
TRBV5-6	13	TRBJ2-1	few	-	CASSTPFGAKGFF	TGTGCCAGCAGCACCCCCTTTGGGGCGAAGGGGTTCTTC
TRBV6-1	14	TRBJ2-7	-	-	CASAVQGRSYEQYF	TGTGCCAGCGCCGTACAGGGCCGCTCCTACGAGCAGTACTTC
TRBV5-8	14	TRBJ2-5	-	TRBD2	CASSWGLAQETQYF	TGTGCCAGCAGCTGGGGACTAGCCCAAGAGACCCAGTACTTC
TRBV19	11	TRBJ2-5	-	-	CASSSGETQYF	TGTGCCAGTAGTAGCGGAGAGACCCAGTACTTC
TRBV2	13	TRBJ2-1	many	-	CARRAALGNEQFF	TGTGCCAGAAGGGCGGCGTTGGGGAATGAGCAGTTCTTC
TRBV2	14	TRBJ2-4	-	-	CASSVQGRMDIQYF	TGTGCCAGCAGTGTACAGGGACGGATGGACATTCAGTACTTC
TRBV9	14	TRBJ2-7	-	TRBD1	CASSVGQGAGEQYF	TGTGCCAGCAGCGTAGGACAGGGGGCCGGCGAGCAGTACTTC
TRBV4-1	20	TRBJ2-3	-	-	CASSPHPPEVGSALTDTQYF	TGCGCCAGCAGCCCACACCCACCGGAGGTTGGTTCGGCACTCACAGATACGCAGTATTTT
TRBV30	13	TRBJ1-1	-	-	CAWIRVPNTEAFF	TGTGCCTGGATTAGGGTGCCCAACACTGAAGCTTTCTTT
TRBV7-8	15	TRBJ1-6	few	-	CASSFRGRSDSPLHF	TGTGCCAGCAGCTTCAGGGGAAGGTCCGATTCACCCCTCCACTTT
TRBV7-9	17	TRBJ2-2	-	-	CASSLAVGAVNTGELFF	TGTGCCAGCAGCTTAGCGGTCGGGGCAGTTAACACCGGGGAGCTGTTTTTT
TRBV18	14	TRBJ1-1	few	TRBD1	CASSPDRVNTEAFF	TGTGCCAGCTCACCTGACAGGGTGAACACTGAAGCTTTCTTT
TRBV2	14	TRBJ2-1	-	TRBD2	CASSEATSGSIPFF	TGTGCCAGCAGTGAAGCAACTAGCGGGAGTATTCCGTTCTTC